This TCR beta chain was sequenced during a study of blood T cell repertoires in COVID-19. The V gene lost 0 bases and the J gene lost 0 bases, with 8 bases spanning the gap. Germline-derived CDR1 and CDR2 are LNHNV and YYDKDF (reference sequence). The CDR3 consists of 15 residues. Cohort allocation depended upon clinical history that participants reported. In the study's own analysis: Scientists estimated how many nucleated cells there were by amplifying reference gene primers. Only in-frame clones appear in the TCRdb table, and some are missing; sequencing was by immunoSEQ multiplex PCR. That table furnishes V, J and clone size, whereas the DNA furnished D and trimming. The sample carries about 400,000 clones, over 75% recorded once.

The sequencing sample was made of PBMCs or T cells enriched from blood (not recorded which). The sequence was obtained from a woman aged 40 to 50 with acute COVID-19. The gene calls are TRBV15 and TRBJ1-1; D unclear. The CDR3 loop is CATSREADLNTEAFF. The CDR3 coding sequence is TGTGCCACCAGCAGAGAAGCAGACTTGAACACTGAAGCTTTCTTT.